Listed here are 10 T cell receptor beta chains from one sample, sequenced in a study of blood T cell repertoires in COVID-19. The table came from immunoSEQ multiplex PCR; TCRdb's copy has only in-frame clones and leaves some out. The sample contains roughly 48,000 clones, about nine tenths of which appear only once. Sequenced: peripheral blood. The source of these receptors is a human donor in a cohort sampled during active COVID-19.

The chain combines TRBV5-4 with TRBJ2-7; 7 nucleotides match TRBD1. The V segment lost 4 bases and the J segment 3 bases; nucleotides outside the gene matches: 10. Germline CDR1 SGHNT, CDR2 YYREEE (reference sequence). The CDR3 runs to 15 residues. The CDR3 sequence: CASSRNRGKIYEQYF. As DNA, the CDR3 is TGTGCCAGCAGCCGCAACAGGGGCAAGATCTACGAGCAGTACTTC.

This chain connects TRBV7-9 to TRBJ2-7; tentative D call: TRBD2 (6 bases). This CDR3 spans 13 amino acids. Per the germline V gene, CDR1 is SEHNR and CDR2 is FQNEAQ (reference sequence). V was shortened by 5 bases and J by 0 bases, with 8 bases between the two germline ends. Written as DNA, the CDR3 is TGTGCCAGCAGCCGGGACTCCTCCTACGAGCAGTACTTC. Its protein is CASSRDSSYEQYF.

The J gene is TRBJ1-2, the V gene TRBV9; no clear D gene. CDR1 SGDLS and CDR2 YYNGEE come from the germline V gene. V lost 0 bases to trimming and J lost 0 bases, with 12 bases between them. The CDR3 runs to 16 residues. DNA for the CDR3: TGTGCCAGCAGCGTAGCCTCAGGAACCCCTAACTATGGCTACACCTTC. This gives the protein CASSVASGTPNYGYTF.

V and J are TRBV27 and TRBJ1-4; D perhaps matches TRBD1 (6 bases). The V end lost 5 bases, the J end lost 5 bases, and 24 bases lay between the germline ends. CDR3 size: 18 residues. Germline assignment: CDR1 MNHEY and CDR2 SMNVEV (reference sequence). The CDR3 region is CASSPSLGGPPANEKLFF. CDR3 nucleotides: TGTGCCAGCAGTCCCAGTTTGGGGGGGCCCCCGGCGAATGAAAAACTGTTTTTT.

The chain couples TRBV19 to TRBJ2-7, with D maybe TRBD1 (6 bases). This CDR3 spans 14 amino acids. Trimming took 11 bases from V and 0 from J, leaving 17 bases between them. The germline gives CDR1 LNHDA, CDR2 SQIVND (reference sequence). The CDR3 coding sequence is TGTGCCTCCAGCCCACAGGGCCTCTCCTACGAGCAGTACTTC. It encodes CASSPQGLSYEQYF.

The chain employs TRBV9 and TRBJ1-1, with 7 bases fitting TRBD1. V was pared by 0 bases and J by 9 bases, with 8 bases of the junction left unmatched. This CDR3 is built from 14 residues. From germline, CDR1 is SGDLS and CDR2 YYNGEE. CDR3 in amino acids: CASSVEGWDSQAFF. The CDR3 region has the DNA TGTGCCAGCAGCGTAGAAGGGTGGGACAGCCAAGCTTTCTTT.

The rearrangement joins TRBV6-2 or TRBV6-3 to TRBJ2-3, with D tentatively TRBD2 (5 bases). Trimming took 2 bases from V and 3 from J, leaving 12 bases between them. Germline-derived CDR1 and CDR2 are MNHEY and SVGEGT. The CDR3 loop spans 15 amino acids. CDR3 residues: CASSYLALATDTQYF. CDR3 sequence (DNA): TGTGCCAGCAGTTACCTAGCCCTAGCTACAGATACGCAGTATTTT.

The chain joins TRBV10-3 to TRBJ2-7, with TRBD2 matching over 13 bases. This CDR3 is 15 amino acids long. V was pared by 6 bases and J by 7 bases, with 9 bases of the junction left unmatched. Per the germline V gene, CDR1 is ENHRY and CDR2 is SYGVKD. The CDR3 DNA follows: TGTGCCATCAGAGGGACTAGCGGGGATTCGGGGGAGCAGTACTTC. Amino acid sequence: CAIRGTSGDSGEQYF.

This clone occurred a few times. The chain has TRBV7-2 and TRBJ1-2; 7 nucleotides line up with TRBD1. Germline CDR1 reads SGHTA; CDR2 reads FQGNSA. V dropped 5 bases and J dropped 3; count of bases not matched to a gene: 9. The CDR3 is 15 amino acids. This CDR3 is CASSPRTGQHYGYTF. The CDR3 DNA is TGTGCCAGCAGCCCCCGGACGGGACAGCACTATGGCTACACCTTC.

This chain uses TRBV6-5 with TRBJ1-1; D unresolved. CDR1 is MNHEY and CDR2 is SVGAGI in the germline V gene. Trimming stripped 6 bases from V and 4 bases from J, with 12 bases between. This CDR3 contains 13 residues. The CDR3 loop is CASSPSAPTEAFF. CDR3 bases: TGTGCCAGCAGCCCAAGCGCCCCCACTGAAGCTTTCTTT.